The entry below describes one T cell receptor beta chain. Generated by immunoSEQ multiplex PCR, the TCRdb table keeps only in-frame clones and is missing some. The sample carries 10,000 to 15,000 clones, under 95% recorded once. This record belongs to a study of technical replicates of blood from a few donors. Germline V lookup: CDR1 GTSNPN, CDR2 SVGIG (reference sequence). There are 12 residues in the CDR3. Trimming took 1 base from V and 5 from J; bases not matched to a gene: 1. The V call is TRBV30, the J call TRBJ1-2, with TRBD1 matching 7 bases. Material for sequencing was PBMCs. This receptor was obtained from a human donor in good health. The CDR3 protein is CAWSEQGYGYTF. CDR3 nucleotide sequence: TGTGCCTGGAGTGAACAGGGGTATGGCTACACCTTC.